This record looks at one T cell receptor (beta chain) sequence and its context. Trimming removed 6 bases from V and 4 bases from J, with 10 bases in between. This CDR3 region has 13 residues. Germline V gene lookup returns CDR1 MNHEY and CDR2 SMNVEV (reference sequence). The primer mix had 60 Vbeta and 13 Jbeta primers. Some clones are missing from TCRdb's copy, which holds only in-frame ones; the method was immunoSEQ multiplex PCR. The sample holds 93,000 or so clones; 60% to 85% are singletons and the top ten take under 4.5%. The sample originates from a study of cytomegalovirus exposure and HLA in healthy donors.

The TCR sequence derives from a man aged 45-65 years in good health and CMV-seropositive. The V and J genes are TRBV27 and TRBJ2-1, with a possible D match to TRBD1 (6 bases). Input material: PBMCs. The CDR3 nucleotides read TGTGCCAGCAGCAGAGGACAGTACAATGAGCAGTTCTTC. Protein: CASSRGQYNEQFF.